These 2 T cell receptor beta chains originate from one sample sequenced in a study of blood T cells in healthy people across ages. Sample-barcoded 5' priming and a J-beta primer mix drove a second PCR of about 7 to 11 cycles. One entry per CDR3 protein results from TCRdb running MiXCR on the 5' RACE reads. Found here are around 2 million distinct CDR3 sequences, about two fifths of them singletons; the top ten hold around 23%. Source material: blood. All receptors derive from a human donor in good health.

The table lists this clonotype with a few counts. The gene calls are TRBV4-3 and TRBJ2-7, with D perhaps TRBD1 (6 bases). CDR1 and CDR2 from the germline V gene are LGHNA and YSLEER. The V and J ends lost 0 bases and 3 bases respectively, with 9 bases between them. The CDR3 loop spans 14 amino acids. CDR3 region: CASSQEQGYYEQYF. CDR3 nucleotide sequence: TGCGCCAGCAGCCAAGAACAGGGCTACTACGAGCAGTACTTC.

This clonotype was seen once. V is TRBV6-5 and J is TRBJ1-2; D is perhaps TRBD1 (5 bases). CDR3 size: 16 residues. CDR1 MNHEY and CDR2 SVGAGI come from the germline V gene. Trimming cost V 2 bases and J 0 bases, with 13 bases left between them. Here the CDR3 reads CASSYRGELANYGYTF. The DNA of the CDR3 is TGTGCCAGCAGTTACAGAGGGGAATTGGCTAACTATGGCTACACCTTC.